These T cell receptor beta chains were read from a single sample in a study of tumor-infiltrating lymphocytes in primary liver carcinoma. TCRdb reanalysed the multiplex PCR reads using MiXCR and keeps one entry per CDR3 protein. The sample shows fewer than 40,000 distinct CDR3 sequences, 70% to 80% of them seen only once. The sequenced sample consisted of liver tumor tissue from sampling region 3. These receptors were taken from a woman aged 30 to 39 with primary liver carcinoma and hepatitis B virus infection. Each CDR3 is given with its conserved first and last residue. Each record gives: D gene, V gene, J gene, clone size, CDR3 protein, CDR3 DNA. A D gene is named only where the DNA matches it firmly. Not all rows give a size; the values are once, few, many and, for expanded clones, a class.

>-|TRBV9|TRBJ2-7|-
CASSPSRLPRGIEQYF
TGTGCCAGCAGCCCTTCCAGGCTTCCTCGGGGTATTGAGCAGTACTTC
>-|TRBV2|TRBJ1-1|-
CASSGRGRTEGFF
TGTGCCAGCAGCGGGAGGGGGAGGACTGAAGGTTTCTTT
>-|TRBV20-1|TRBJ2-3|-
CSARDPSVETDMQYF
TGCAGTGCTAGAGATCCTAGCGTAGAGACTGATATGCAGTATTTT
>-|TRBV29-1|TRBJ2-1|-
CSVLFPRLKYNEQFF
TGCAGCGTTCTCTTCCCTCGACTGAAGTACAATGAGCAGTTCTTC
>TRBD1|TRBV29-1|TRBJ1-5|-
CSVGQGVNQPQHF
TGCAGCGTAGGACAGGGGGTCAATCAGCCCCAGCATTTT
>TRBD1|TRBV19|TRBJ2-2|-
CASSTPQGALTGELFF
TGTGCCAGTAGTACCCCTCAGGGGGCATTGACCGGGGAGCTGTTTTTT
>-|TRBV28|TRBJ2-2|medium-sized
CASSFATGELFF
TGTGCCAGCAGTTTCGCAACCGGGGAGCTGTTTTTT
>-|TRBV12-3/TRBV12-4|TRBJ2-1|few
CVSRDELEAPNEQFF
TGTGTCAGCAGAGACGAGCTGGAGGCCCCCAATGAGCAGTTCTTC
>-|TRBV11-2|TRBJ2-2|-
CASSPGPQLYIGELFF
TGTGCCAGCAGCCCCGGTCCCCAATTGTACATCGGGGAGCTGTTTTTT
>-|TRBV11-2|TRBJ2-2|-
CASSLGGMDTGDLFF
TGTGCCAGCAGTTTGGGCGGGATGGACACTGGGGACCTGTTTTTT
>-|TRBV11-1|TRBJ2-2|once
CACSRVMAGVTGELFF
TGTGCCTGCAGCAGGGTTATGGCTGGAGTGACCGGGGAGCTGTTTTTT
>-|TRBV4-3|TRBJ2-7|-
CASSQTALSKGQYF
TGCGCCAGCAGCCAGACTGCCCTTTCCAAAGGGCAGTACTTC
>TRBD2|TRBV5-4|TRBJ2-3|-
CASGNPAASGSRTDTLYF
TGTGCCAGCGGAAACCCGGCGGCTAGCGGGAGTCGGACAGATACGCTGTATTTT
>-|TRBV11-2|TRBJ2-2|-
CASSPDPQLNTGQLFF
TGTGCCAGCAGCCCCGATCCTCAATTGAACACCGGACAGCTGTTTTTT
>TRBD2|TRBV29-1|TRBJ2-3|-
CSVTTAGDKQYF
TGCAGTGTGACGACAGCGGGAGATAAGCAGTATTTT